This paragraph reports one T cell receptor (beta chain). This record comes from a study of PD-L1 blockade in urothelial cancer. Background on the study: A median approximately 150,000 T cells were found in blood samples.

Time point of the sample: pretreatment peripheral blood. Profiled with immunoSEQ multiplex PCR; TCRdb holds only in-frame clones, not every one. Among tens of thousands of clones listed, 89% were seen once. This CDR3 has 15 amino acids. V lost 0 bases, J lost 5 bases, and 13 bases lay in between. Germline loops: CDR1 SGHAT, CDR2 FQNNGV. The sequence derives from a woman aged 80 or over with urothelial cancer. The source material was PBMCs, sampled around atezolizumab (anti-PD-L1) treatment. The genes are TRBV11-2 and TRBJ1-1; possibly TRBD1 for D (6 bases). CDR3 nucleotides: TGTGCCAGCAGCTTAGATATCGGGGGGCTAACTGAAGCTTTCTTT. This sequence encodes CASSLDIGGLTEAFF.